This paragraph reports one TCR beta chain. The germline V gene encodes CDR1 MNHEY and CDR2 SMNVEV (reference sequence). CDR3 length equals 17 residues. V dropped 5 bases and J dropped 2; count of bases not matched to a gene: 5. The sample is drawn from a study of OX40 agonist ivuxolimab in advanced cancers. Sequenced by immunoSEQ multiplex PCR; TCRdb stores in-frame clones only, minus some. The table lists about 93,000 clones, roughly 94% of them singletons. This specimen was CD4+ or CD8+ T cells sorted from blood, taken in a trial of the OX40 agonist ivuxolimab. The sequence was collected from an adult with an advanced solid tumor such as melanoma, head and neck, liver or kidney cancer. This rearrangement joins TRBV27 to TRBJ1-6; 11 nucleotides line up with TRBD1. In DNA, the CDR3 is TGTGCCAGCAGTCCGGGACAGGGGGGGGCCTATAATTCACCCCTCCACTTT. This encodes CASSPGQGGAYNSPLHF.